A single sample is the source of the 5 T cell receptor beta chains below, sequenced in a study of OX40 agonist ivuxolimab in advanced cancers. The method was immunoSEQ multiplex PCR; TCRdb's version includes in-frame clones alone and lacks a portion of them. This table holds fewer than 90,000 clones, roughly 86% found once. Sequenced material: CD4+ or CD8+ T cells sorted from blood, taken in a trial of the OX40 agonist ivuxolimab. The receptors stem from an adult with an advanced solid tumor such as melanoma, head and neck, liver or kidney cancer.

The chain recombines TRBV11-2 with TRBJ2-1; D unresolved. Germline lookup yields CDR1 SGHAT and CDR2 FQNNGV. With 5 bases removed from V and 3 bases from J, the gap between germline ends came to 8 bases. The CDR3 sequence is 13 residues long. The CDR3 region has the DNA TGTGCCAGCAGCCACGGACGCTACAATGAGCAGTTCTTC. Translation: CASSHGRYNEQFF.

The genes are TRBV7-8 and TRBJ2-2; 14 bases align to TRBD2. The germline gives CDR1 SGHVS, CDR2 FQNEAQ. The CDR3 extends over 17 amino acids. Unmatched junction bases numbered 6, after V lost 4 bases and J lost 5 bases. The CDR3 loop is CASSSGLAGGSTGELFF. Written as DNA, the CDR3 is TGTGCCAGCAGCTCAGGACTAGCGGGGGGTTCGACCGGGGAGCTGTTTTTT.

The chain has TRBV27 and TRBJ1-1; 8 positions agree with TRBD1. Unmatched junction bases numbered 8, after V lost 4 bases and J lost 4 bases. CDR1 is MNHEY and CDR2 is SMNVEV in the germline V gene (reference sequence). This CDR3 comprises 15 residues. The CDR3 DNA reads TGTGCCAGCAGTTATCGGACAGGGTCGAGCACTGAAGCTTTCTTT. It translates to CASSYRTGSSTEAFF.

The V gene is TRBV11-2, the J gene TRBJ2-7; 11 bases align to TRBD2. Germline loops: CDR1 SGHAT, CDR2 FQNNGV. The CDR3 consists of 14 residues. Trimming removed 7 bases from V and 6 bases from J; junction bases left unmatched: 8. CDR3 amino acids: CASTLGLADTEQYF. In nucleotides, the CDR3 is TGTGCCAGCACCCTGGGACTAGCGGATACCGAGCAGTACTTC.

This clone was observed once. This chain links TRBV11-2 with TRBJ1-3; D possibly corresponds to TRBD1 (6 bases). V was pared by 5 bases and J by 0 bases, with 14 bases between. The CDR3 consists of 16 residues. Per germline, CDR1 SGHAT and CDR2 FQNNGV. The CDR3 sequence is CASSMRTDSSGNTIYF. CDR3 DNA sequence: TGTGCCAGCAGCATGAGGACAGACAGCTCTGGAAACACCATATATTTT.